This TCR beta chain was documented in a study of vaccination effects on CD4 cells after COVID-19. Across the study: Samples were taken post-vaccine, and their median timing was 72 days after the second dose.

As concerns this clone: Its antigen is unknown.

Points from the study as a whole: The study found marked clonal contraction of infection- and vaccine-induced clones late after vaccination.

Germline CDR1 GTSNPN, CDR2 SVGIG (reference sequence). V was shortened by 1 base and J by 1 base, with 7 bases between the two germline ends. The CDR3 length is 13 residues. This table comes from immunoSEQ multiplex PCR, and its TCRdb copy is limited to in-frame clones, with some not included. In the table there are around 24,000 clones, around four fifths of which are singletons. Under the ViraFEST assay, PBMC were stimulated with viral peptide pools so that antigen-specific CD4+ T cells expanded. Sequencing was performed afterwards. Researchers isolated CD4+ T cells once approximately eleven days of culture had elapsed. Subjects were given two BNT162b2 or mRNA-1273 vaccine doses. Wells each received 2 million to 2.5 million PBMC, cultured with approximately 9.7 IU/ml IL-2 and around 10 ug/ml peptides. IL-2 medium was substituted for half the medium on days 3 and 7.

The source material was CD4+ T cells from PBMCs cultured with HCoV-NL63 spike peptides, sampled after COVID-19 vaccination. The origin of this receptor is a human donor who received a COVID-19 vaccine. The chain joins TRBV30 to TRBJ1-1, with D uncertain. The CDR3 region is CAWSAMANTEAFF. CDR3 DNA: TGTGCCTGGAGTGCCATGGCGAACACTGAAGCTTTCTTT. Drawing the rest from reference TRBV30 and TRBJ1-1, the complete variable domain is SQTIHQWPATLVQPVGSPLSLECTVEGTSNPNLYWYRQAAGRGLQLLFYSVGIGQISSEVPQNLSASRPQDRQFILSSKKLLLSDSGFYLCAWSAMANTEAFFGQGTRLTVV.